Described below is a single T cell receptor beta chain sequence and its context. Its antigen is as yet unknown. The sample belongs to a study of cytomegalovirus exposure and HLA in healthy donors. Method: immunoSEQ multiplex PCR; TCRdb's copy keeps in-frame clones and lacks some. The repertoire holds about 150,000 clones, with less than 90% as singletons. From germline, CDR1 is MGHRA and CDR2 YSYEKL. V was pared by 9 bases and J by 0 bases, with 20 bases between. The CDR3 loop spans 16 amino acids. General study findings and limits: In vitro testing confirmed a few CMV-associated chains as specific for CMV antigens. The classifier was said to identify cytomegalovirus status with high specificity and sensitivity. Rarity marked most TCR sequences, yet some public TCRs occurred in many donors. Some TCR beta chains (about 170 of them) were listed as cytomegalovirus-associated.

The receptor's source is a young man in good health and CMV-seropositive. This rearrangement joins TRBV4-1 to TRBJ1-2; D gene ambiguous. What was sequenced was PBMCs. This CDR3 is CASRVEPELTNYGYTF. The DNA of the CDR3 is TGCGCCAGTCGAGTTGAGCCGGAGTTAACTAACTATGGCTACACCTTC.